Listed here are 12 T cell receptor beta chains from one sample, sequenced in a study of blood T cell repertoires in COVID-19. The table came from immunoSEQ multiplex PCR; TCRdb's copy has only in-frame clones and leaves some out. This sample has tens of thousands of clones, with about 80% found just once. Sequencing was carried out using peripheral blood. The receptors derive from a human donor in a cohort sampled during active COVID-19.

The chain is built from TRBV6-5 and TRBJ2-5; 10 bases fit TRBD1. V gave up 6 bases and J gave up 2 bases; unmatched junction bases: 6. Germline CDR1 MNHEY, CDR2 SVGAGI. This CDR3 has 15 amino acids. The CDR3 DNA is TGTGCCAGCAGCTCCGGGACAGGGGTACAAGAGACCCAGTACTTC. It specifies CASSSGTGVQETQYF.

The sample holds one count of this clone. The gene calls are TRBV12-3 or TRBV12-4 and TRBJ2-1; tentatively, D is TRBD2 (6 bases). Trimming stripped 5 bases from V and 9 bases from J, with 8 bases between. The CDR3 contains 11 residues. The CDR3 DNA sequence: TGTGCCAGCAGTGCGGGGCGTGAGCAGTTCTTC. Translation gives CASSAGREQFF.

The V gene is TRBV6-2 or TRBV6-3, the J gene TRBJ2-7, with 7 nucleotides matching TRBD2. Germline V gene data show CDR1 as MNHEY and CDR2 as SVGEGT. CDR3 length equals 15 residues. V was pared by 0 bases and J by 4 bases, with 6 bases of the junction left unmatched. This CDR3 is CASSYSTSRRYEQYF. The CDR3 DNA is TGTGCCAGCAGTTACTCGACTAGCCGAAGATACGAGCAGTACTTC.

The rearrangement links TRBV18 to TRBJ2-3; D not certain. Trimming cost V 3 bases and J 0 bases, with 7 bases left between them. This CDR3 contains 14 residues. The germline V gene has CDR1 KGHSH and CDR2 LQKENI. The CDR3 reads CASSPSSSTDTQYF. The CDR3 nucleotides read TGTGCCAGCTCACCGAGTTCTAGCACAGATACGCAGTATTTT.

This clone was detected only a few times. This rearrangement joins TRBV7-9 to TRBJ1-2; possible D gene TRBD1, 6 bases. Germline V gene lookup returns CDR1 SEHNR and CDR2 FQNEAQ (reference sequence). V gave up 6 bases and J gave up 8 bases, with 10 bases separating them. The CDR3 runs to 11 residues. CDR3 nucleotides: TGTGCCAGCAGTTTACAGGGAGGCTACACCTTC. This sequence encodes CASSLQGGYTF.

V is TRBV5-6 and J is TRBJ2-3, with 7 nucleotides matching TRBD1. CDR1 SGHDT and CDR2 YYEEEE come from the germline V gene. CDR3 length: 14 amino acids. With 7 bases clipped from V and 4 bases from J, the junction kept 9 bases outside the gene matches. CDR3 nucleotide sequence: TGTGCCAGCCGACAAGGGGGCAGATCAGATACGCAGTATTTT. Protein: CASRQGGRSDTQYF.

CDR3 residues: CASSPHRPGTGLDGYTF. CDR3 in DNA: TGCGCCAGCAGCCCCCACCGTCCCGGGACAGGGTTGGATGGCTACACCTTC. V and J are TRBV5-1 and TRBJ1-2, with 9 bases fitting TRBD1. J gave up 6 bases and V 4 bases, and 16 bases lay outside the gene matches. CDR3 length: 17 residues. Germline values: CDR1 SGHRS, CDR2 YFSETQ.

The chain uses TRBV28 and TRBJ1-2; a possible D gene is TRBD1 (5 bases). The CDR3 totals 14 residues. V was clipped by 3 bases and J by 2 bases, with 10 bases between them. Germline V gene lookup returns CDR1 MDHEN and CDR2 SYDVKM. The CDR3 region is CASSFTSGNYGYTF. The CDR3 DNA is TGTGCCAGCAGTTTCACCTCAGGGAACTATGGCTACACCTTC.

V usage is TRBV18 and J usage is TRBJ1-1, with D possibly being TRBD1 (6 bases). CDR3 length equals 17 residues. V was shortened by 3 bases and J by 2 bases, with 19 bases between the two germline ends. Germline values: CDR1 KGHSH, CDR2 LQKENI. This chain's CDR3 is CASSPSWRGRGNTEAFF. The CDR3 nucleotides are TGTGCCAGCTCACCGTCCTGGAGGGGGAGGGGAAACACTGAAGCTTTCTTT.

This clone was counted a single time. V and J are TRBV7-3 and TRBJ1-1; unclear D gene. Germline V gives CDR1 SGHTA, CDR2 FQGTGA. Trimming stripped 5 bases from V and 0 bases from J, with 7 bases between. The CDR3 loop spans 13 amino acids. The CDR3 region has the DNA TGTGCCAGCAGCCTCGGGATGAACACTGAAGCTTTCTTT. Translating gives CASSLGMNTEAFF.

The V call is TRBV29-1, the J call TRBJ1-2, with TRBD1 matching 8 bases. Trimming took 3 bases from V and 3 from J; bases not matched to a gene: 3. CDR1 and CDR2 from the germline V gene are SQVTM and ANQGSEA. This CDR3 is 13 amino acids long. In nucleotides, the CDR3 is TGCAGCGTTGACCAGGGGGCTGACTATGGCTACACCTTC. This translates into CSVDQGADYGYTF. Variable domain in full (rest from reference TRBV29-1 and TRBJ1-2): SAVISQKPSRDICQRGTSLTIQCQVDSQVTMMFWYRQQPGQSLTLIATANQGSEATYESGFVIDKFPISRPNLTFSTLTVSNMSPEDSSIYLCSVDQGADYGYTFGSGTRLTVV.

CDR3: CASSSSGGAYNEQFF. CDR3 bases: TGTGCCAGCAGTTCTAGCGGGGGGGCCTACAATGAGCAGTTCTTC. This chain joins TRBV6-2 or TRBV6-3 and TRBJ2-1, with 12 nucleotides matching TRBD2. Germline V gene sequence: CDR1 MNHEY, CDR2 SVGEGT. The J segment lost 2 bases and the V segment lost 4 bases, leaving 0 bases of the junction unmatched. The CDR3 covers 15 residues.